This TCR beta chain is drawn from a study of T cell repertoires in cytomegalovirus infection. The overall study: CMV epitopes, recently identified HLA-C-restricted and well-studied HLA-B-restricted, were used. Public TCR beta signatures indicated both CMV infection and matching HLA type. General study findings and limits: The cumulative frequency of public TCR beta families distinguished individuals who carried CMV together with the relevant HLA. HLA-C-restricted CMV clonotypes gave the most frequent clonotype in two of eight donors.

This CDR3 is 14 amino acids long. V gave up 3 bases and J gave up 4 bases, with 10 bases separating them. In germline, CDR1 is SGHVS, CDR2 FQNEAQ. There are many counts of this clonotype. Its antigen is not identified. One entry per CDR3 protein results from TCRdb running MiXCR on the reads. The sample lists 830,000 or so distinct CDR3 sequences, about 33% seen once, with about an eighth in the top ten. The specimen was cultured CD8+ T cells from PBMCs, collected from culture after CMV antigen stimulation. The V call is TRBV7-8, the J call TRBJ2-1; D is undetermined. The source of this sequence is a human donor in good health (CMV status not recorded). Some clones in this sample may be carry-over from other donors' samples. In DNA form, the CDR3 reads TGTGCCAGCAGCTTCTCGGCTCGGTACAATGAGCAGTTCTTC. As protein: CASSFSARYNEQFF.